This TCR beta chain was sequenced during a study of sequential checkpoint blockade in melanoma. Germline V gives CDR1 SGHRS, CDR2 YFSETQ. With 3 bases removed from V and 7 bases from J, the gap between germline ends came to 8 bases. The CDR3 totals 11 residues. By sample fraction, this clone is medium-sized (0.01 to 0.1%). TCRdb's table, derived via immunoSEQ multiplex PCR, lists solely in-frame clones and lacks some. This repertoire shows 15,000 or so clones, more than 60% found once; its top ten account for about 22%. The sample's treatment: randomized to nivolumab then ipilimumab (arm A) or the reverse (arm B). Live CD3+CD8+ CD19− CD56− cells were sorted from PBMCs.

The genes are TRBV5-1 and TRBJ2-7; a possible D gene is TRBD1 (6 bases). The sequenced sample was CD8+ T cells sorted from blood (inferred from file names), obtained from a patient given nivolumab and ipilimumab in sequence. The clonotype comes from a human donor with melanoma. CDR3 sequence: CASSSGVEQYF. CDR3 coding DNA: TGCGCCAGCAGCTCAGGGGTAGAGCAGTACTTC.